This TCR beta chain derives from a study of T cell responses to AZD1222 COVID-19 vaccine. CDR1 LGHNA and CDR2 YSLEER come from the germline V gene. The length of the CDR3 is 15 residues. V lost 3 bases and J lost 7, with 16 bases in between. Sequencing used immunoSEQ multiplex PCR; TCRdb keeps in-frame clones, though not all of them. Of 100,000 to 150,000 clones listed, just under 95% were seen once; the top ten hold roughly 7.2%. V gene TRBV4-3 combines with J gene TRBJ2-1, with a tentative D call TRBD2 (6 bases). Sequencing was performed on peripheral blood, taken on day 0 of AZD1222 vaccination. This sequence was found in an adult in good health. CDR3 sequence (DNA): TGCGCCAGCAGCCAGTGGAACGCCGGGAGTAATGAGCAGTTCTTC. It yields the protein CASSQWNAGSNEQFF.